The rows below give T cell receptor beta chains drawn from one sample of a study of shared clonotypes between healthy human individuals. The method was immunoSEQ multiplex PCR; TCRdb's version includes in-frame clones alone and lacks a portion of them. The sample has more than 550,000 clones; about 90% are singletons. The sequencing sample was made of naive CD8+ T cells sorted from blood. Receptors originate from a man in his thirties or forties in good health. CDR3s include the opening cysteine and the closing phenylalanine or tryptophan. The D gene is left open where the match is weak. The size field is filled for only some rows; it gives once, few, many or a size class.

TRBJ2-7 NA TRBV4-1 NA TGCGCCAGCAGCCATCGTCTCGCGGGACCCTCCTACGAGCAGTACTTC CASSHRLAGPSYEQYF
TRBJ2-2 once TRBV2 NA TGTGCCACGTTGGGCACCGGGGAGCTGTTTTTT CATLGTGELFF
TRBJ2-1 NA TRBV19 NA TGTGCCAGTAGTAGCGGGTCAGCCTACAATGAGCAGTTCTTC CASSSGSAYNEQFF
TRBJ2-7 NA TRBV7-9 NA TGTGCCAGCGGGCGCGGGGTCGGCTCCTACGAGCAGTACTTC CASGRGVGSYEQYF
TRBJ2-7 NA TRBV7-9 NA TGTGCCAGCAGCTCTACAAGGACCGTCGTCGAGCAGTACTTC CASSSTRTVVEQYF
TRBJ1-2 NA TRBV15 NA TGTGCCACCAGCAGAGATTCCCTGGTCCAGCGGGCTAACTATGGCTACACCTTC CATSRDSLVQRANYGYTF
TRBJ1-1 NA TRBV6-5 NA TGTGCCAGCAGTTACTCGAGCGCGGGAATGAACACTGAAGCTTTCTTT CASSYSSAGMNTEAFF
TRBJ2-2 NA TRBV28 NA TGTGCCAGCAGTTTTAGGCAGACGAACACCGGGGAGCTGTTTTTT CASSFRQTNTGELFF
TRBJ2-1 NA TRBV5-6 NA TGTGCCAGCAGCTTTCCAGGGGGGACCTACAATGAGCAGTTCTTC CASSFPGGTYNEQFF
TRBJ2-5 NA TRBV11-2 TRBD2 TGTGCCAGCAGCTCTCTAGCGGAAGGGACCCAGTACTTC CASSSLAEGTQYF
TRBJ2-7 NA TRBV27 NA TGTGCCAGCAGTTTTCTAGAGAGGGTAGGGTACGAGCAGTACTTC CASSFLERVGYEQYF
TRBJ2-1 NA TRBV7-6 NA TGTGCCAGCAGCTTAGCAGTTTCGGACACTTACAATGAGCAGTTCTTC CASSLAVSDTYNEQFF
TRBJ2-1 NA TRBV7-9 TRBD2 TGTGCCAGCAGCCAACTAGCGGGAGGTTTTGATGAGCAGTTCTTC CASSQLAGGFDEQFF
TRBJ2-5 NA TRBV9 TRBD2 TGTGCCAGCAGCCCCTCGGTCGGGGGGCAAGAGACCCAGTACTTC CASSPSVGGQETQYF
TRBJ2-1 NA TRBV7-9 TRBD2 TGTGCCAGCAGCGAGCAACTAGCGGGAGATGGCAATGAGCAGTTCTTC CASSEQLAGDGNEQFF